This T cell receptor beta chain was captured by sequencing in a study of blood T cell repertoires in COVID-19. Study context: Specimens from acute and convalescent COVID-19 originated in the United States, Italy and Spain. PBMCs, B-cell-depleted T cells, or T cells were the source of the cDNA or gDNA that made up the material.

The CDR3 has 13 residues. Germline V gene sequence: CDR1 SNHLY, CDR2 FYNNEI. V shed 9 bases and J 5 bases; nucleotides not matched to a gene: 8. Methods used by the authors: Estimates of nucleated cell counts were drawn from the amplification of reference gene primers. Profiled with immunoSEQ multiplex PCR; TCRdb holds only in-frame clones, not every one. V and J calls plus clone size are reproduced from that table; the DNA served to infer D and trimming. This sample carries 150,000 or so clones, 70% to 85% of them seen once, and the ten largest clones take about 7%. The gene calls are TRBV2 and TRBJ2-5; 8 nucleotides align to TRBD2. The source material was peripheral blood. The source of this sequence is a woman aged 45-59 years in a cohort sampled during active or convalescent COVID-19. This chain's CDR3 is CARSSGGSETQYF. The CDR3 DNA is TGTGCCAGGTCCAGCGGGGGCTCGGAGACCCAGTACTTC. The complete variable domain, with remaining parts taken from reference TRBV2 and TRBJ2-5, reads EPEVTQTPSHQVTQMGQEVILRCVPISNHLYFYWYRQILGQKVEFLVSFYNNEISEKSEIFDDQFSVERPDGSNFTLKIRSTKLEDSAMYFCARSSGGSETQYFGPGTRLLVL.